A single sample is the source of the 23 T cell receptor beta chains below, sequenced in a study of blood T cell repertoires in COVID-19. TCRdb's copy holds only in-frame clones and misses some; the assay was immunoSEQ multiplex PCR. The sample carries 200,000 to 250,000 clones, 86% recorded once. Sequencing was done on a sample of peripheral blood. These receptors were taken from a woman aged 45-60 years with COVID-19, enrolled during active disease.

The V gene is TRBV3-1 (or the pseudogene TRBV3-2), the J gene TRBJ2-3; 7 positions agree with TRBD1. Germline CDR1 is LGHDT and CDR2 is YNNKEL (reference sequence). The length of the CDR3 is 15 residues. J lost 5 bases, V lost 4 bases, and 9 bases had no gene match. As DNA, the CDR3 is TGTGCCAGCAGCCCGAAGGGGGACAGAAAAGATACGCAGTATTTT. Translation gives CASSPKGDRKDTQYF.

V usage is TRBV4-1 and J usage is TRBJ1-5; D perhaps matches TRBD1 (5 bases). Germline assignment: CDR1 MGHRA and CDR2 YSYEKL. There are 15 residues in the CDR3. The V gene lost 0 bases and the J gene lost 8 bases, with 14 bases spanning the gap. CDR3 bases: TGCGCCAGCAGCCAAGAACTCCCTGGGGGGGAGCCCCAGCATTTT. Translating it yields CASSQELPGGEPQHF.

V is TRBV28 and J is TRBJ2-7; tentative D call: TRBD1 (5 bases). The CDR3 has 15 residues. V was clipped by 5 bases and J by 0 bases, with 14 bases between them. CDR1 MDHEN and CDR2 SYDVKM come from the germline V gene. The chain's CDR3 is CASSPTAPTSYEQYF. The CDR3 coding sequence is TGTGCCAGCAGTCCGACAGCACCGACCTCCTACGAGCAGTACTTC. Full variable domain (remainder filled in from reference TRBV28 and TRBJ2-7): DVKVTQSSRYLVKRTGEKVFLECVQDMDHENMFWYRQDPGLGLRLIYFSYDVKMKEKGDIPEGYSVSREKKERFSLILESASTNQTSMYLCASSPTAPTSYEQYFGPGTRLTVT.

This chain uses TRBV5-1 with TRBJ2-1; 7 bases are a match to TRBD2. The length of the CDR3 is 18 residues. V trimming: 0 bases; J trimming: 0 bases; junction bases outside the gene matches: 9. Germline V gene sequence: CDR1 SGHRS, CDR2 YFSETQ. This CDR3 reads CASSLAATSLFSYNEQFF. CDR3 DNA sequence: TGCGCCAGCAGCTTGGCCGCGACTAGCCTCTTCTCCTACAATGAGCAGTTCTTC.

This clone was picked up one time. The chain recombines TRBV7-9 with TRBJ2-5, with 9 bases lining up with TRBD2. Germline V gene sequence: CDR1 SEHNR, CDR2 FQNEAQ (reference sequence). This CDR3 is built from 19 residues. The V and J ends lost 2 bases and 3 bases, in that order; junction bases with no gene match: 16. CDR3 in DNA: TGTGCCAGCAGCTTACGACGAGCGGGGGGCGAAGGGGGAAAAGAGACCCAGTACTTC. Its protein is CASSLRRAGGEGGKETQYF.

The rearrangement joins TRBV5-4 to TRBJ2-7; 11 nucleotides match TRBD2. The CDR3 runs 15 residues. Germline CDR1 is SGHNT and CDR2 is YYREEE (reference sequence). J was trimmed by 2 bases and V by 3 bases; bases with no gene match: 4. Here the CDR3 DNA reads TGTGCCAGCAGCTCTAGCGGGGGGCCCACCTACGAGCAGTACTTC. Translated: CASSSSGGPTYEQYF.

On this clone: Relative to the germline gene, one junction end is altered; a read error may explain this. The gene calls are TRBV7-2 and TRBJ2-7; TRBD1 agrees at 7 bases. The CDR3 spans 11 residues. CDR1 is SGHTA and CDR2 is FQGNSA in the germline V gene. The CDR3 sequence is CASSLRGPTNF. Here the CDR3 DNA reads TGTGCCAGCAGCTTAAGGGGGCCTACTAACTTC.

The chain uses TRBV5-1 and TRBJ1-2, with 9 bases identical to TRBD1. The CDR3 runs 13 residues. Unmatched junction bases numbered 7, after V lost 6 bases and J lost 7 bases. Germline V CDR1 and CDR2: SGHRS, YFSETQ. This CDR3 reads CASTLGQGGGYTF. As DNA, the CDR3 is TGCGCCAGCACCCTGGGACAGGGCGGTGGCTACACCTTC. Full variable domain (remainder filled in from reference TRBV5-1 and TRBJ1-2): KAGVTQTPRYLIKTRGQQVTLSCSPISGHRSVSWYQQTPGQGLQFLFEYFSETQRNKGNFPGRFSGRQFSNSRSEMNVSTLELGDSALYLCASTLGQGGGYTFGSGTRLTVV.

The gene calls are TRBV18 and TRBJ1-6; D might be TRBD1 (5 bases). Germline loops: CDR1 KGHSH, CDR2 LQKENI. This CDR3 has 14 residues. The V gene lost 2 bases and the J gene lost 10 bases, with 12 bases spanning the gap. CDR3 in DNA: TGTGCCAGCTCACCAGGGGCAGGGCGGTCACCCCTCCACTTT. Residues: CASSPGAGRSPLHF.

A single count supports this clone. Mismatch with germline at one junction end may stem from a read error. This rearrangement joins TRBV6-6 to TRBJ2-3, with D perhaps TRBD2 (5 bases). Germline assignment: CDR1 MNHNY and CDR2 SVGAGI (reference sequence). The CDR3 runs 15 residues. The CDR3 loop is CASTYERTLTDTQYF. CDR3 bases: TGTGCCAGCACTTACGAGCGGACTCTCACAGATACGCAGTATTTT.

The chain has TRBV7-7 and TRBJ1-5; D remains ambiguous. The CDR3 sequence is 17 residues long. Germline V lookup: CDR1 SSHAT, CDR2 FNYEAQ (reference sequence). The ends were cut back, 5 bases at V and 2 bases at J, with 19 bases in the middle. The CDR3 DNA follows: TGTGCCAGCAGCCGCCTGATGGCAGGATCGGGCAATCAGCCCCAGCATTTT. Translated, it gives CASSRLMAGSGNQPQHF.

This chain joins TRBV7-9 and TRBJ2-7; possible D gene TRBD1, 6 bases. The CDR3 covers 14 residues. Looked up from germline, CDR1 is SEHNR and CDR2 is FQNEAQ (reference sequence). V was shortened by 4 bases and J by 0 bases, with 10 bases between the two germline ends. The CDR3 loop reads CASSSRDTSYEQYF. Here the CDR3 DNA reads TGTGCCAGCAGCTCCCGGGACACCTCCTACGAGCAGTACTTC.

V and J are TRBV19 and TRBJ2-5, with 9 bases lining up with TRBD1. V dropped 5 bases and J dropped 4; count of bases not matched to a gene: 8. Germline V gives CDR1 LNHDA, CDR2 SQIVND (reference sequence). This CDR3 region has 15 residues. The CDR3 loop is CASSAAGQGLETQYF. The CDR3 coding sequence is TGTGCCAGTAGTGCCGCGGGACAGGGTCTAGAGACCCAGTACTTC.

This chain joins TRBV6-5 and TRBJ2-7; 12 bases are a match to TRBD1. The CDR3 consists of 10 residues. Germline CDR1 and CDR2: MNHEY and SVGAGI. V shed 8 bases and J 13 bases; nucleotides not matched to a gene: 3. The CDR3 region is CASGDRGLYF. CDR3 in DNA: TGTGCCAGCGGGGACAGGGGGCTTTACTTC.

The chain couples TRBV7-4 to TRBJ2-2, with D perhaps matching TRBD1 (6 bases). The CDR3 extends over 17 amino acids. Germline V CDR1 and CDR2: SGHVT, SQSDAQ. The V end lost 3 bases, the J end lost 0 bases, and 14 bases lay between the germline ends. This CDR3 reads CASSFPQGTTNTGELFF. CDR3 sequence (DNA): TGTGCCAGCAGCTTCCCGCAAGGGACAACGAACACCGGGGAGCTGTTTTTT.

Points on this clone: The sample carries other DNA sequences with the same CDR3. The chain uses TRBV27 and TRBJ2-2; D is unclear. The CDR3 sequence is 13 residues long. Trimming left V 4 bases short and J 4 bases short, with 7 bases between. The V gene's germline CDR1 is MNHEY and CDR2 SMNVEV (reference sequence). The chain's CDR3 is CASSSLLTGELFF. CDR3 nucleotides: TGTGCCAGCAGTTCCCTACTCACCGGGGAGCTGTTTTTT.

As DNA, the CDR3 is TGTGCCAGCAGCAGGGGACAGGGTCCCAGCTCTGGGGCCAACGTCCTGACTTTC. It translates to CASSRGQGPSSGANVLTF. The J gene is TRBJ2-6, the V gene TRBV11-3; 9 bases align to TRBD1. V lost 5 bases and J lost 0; bases outside the gene matches: 8. Germline V gene lookup returns CDR1 SGHNT and CDR2 YENEEA. The length of the CDR3 is 18 residues.

The rearrangement joins TRBV28 to TRBJ2-5; the match to TRBD1 covers 8 bases. CDR1 MDHEN and CDR2 SYDVKM come from the germline V gene. This CDR3 comprises 14 residues. The V segment lost 5 bases and the J segment 5 bases; nucleotides outside the gene matches: 7. DNA of the CDR3: TGTGCCAGCAGTCTAACAGGGGGTTGGGAGACCCAGTACTTC. It translates to CASSLTGGWETQYF. Using reference TRBV28 and TRBJ2-5 for the parts outside the CDR3, the full variable domain is DVKVTQSSRYLVKRTGEKVFLECVQDMDHENMFWYRQDPGLGLRLIYFSYDVKMKEKGDIPEGYSVSREKKERFSLILESASTNQTSMYLCASSLTGGWETQYFGPGTRLLVL.

The chain links TRBV27 to TRBJ2-1, with 12 bases identical to TRBD1. Germline values: CDR1 MNHEY, CDR2 SMNVEV (reference sequence). The CDR3 runs 19 residues. Trimming at V came to 4 bases and at J to 0 bases, leaving 10 bases not matched to a gene. The CDR3 loop is CASSSPPGTGGDSYNEQFF. CDR3 in DNA: TGTGCCAGCAGTTCCCCTCCCGGGACAGGGGGCGACTCCTACAATGAGCAGTTCTTC.

This clone was seen a handful of times. The CDR3 region has the DNA TGTGCCAGCAGGCCGCCCGACAGGGTCGGGGCCCGGAACACTGAAGCTTTCTTT. This translates into CASRPPDRVGARNTEAFF. J is TRBJ1-1 and V is TRBV5-5; 7 bases are shared with TRBD1. Trimming removed 5 bases from V and 1 base from J; junction bases left unmatched: 17. Per germline, CDR1 SGHKS and CDR2 YYEKEE (reference sequence). There are 18 residues in the CDR3.

The CDR3 DNA is TGTGCCAGCAGTGAAGCACACGTTAACTATGGCTACACCTTC. As protein: CASSEAHVNYGYTF. The chain couples TRBV6-1 to TRBJ1-2; no reliable D call. Per the germline V gene, CDR1 is MNHNS and CDR2 is SASEGT. The length of the CDR3 is 14 residues. V lost 0 bases and J 1 base, leaving 6 bases between the germline ends.

The chain couples TRBV7-2 to TRBJ1-3, with 7 bases identical to TRBD1. The V segment lost 5 bases and the J segment 4 bases; nucleotides outside the gene matches: 5. The CDR3 runs to 14 residues. Per germline, CDR1 SGHTA and CDR2 FQGNSA. The CDR3 DNA reads TGTGCCAGCAGCGCTAGGGGGCTGGGAAACACCATATATTTT. Translated, it gives CASSARGLGNTIYF.

V gene TRBV12-3 or TRBV12-4 combines with J gene TRBJ1-6; no reliable D call. Between the trimmed V and J ends, which lost 5 bases and 12 bases, there was a span of 11 bases. The CDR3 runs to 12 residues. The DNA for the CDR3 is TGTGCCAGCAGTCTTGCAACCGGACCCCTCCACTTT. Its translation is CASSLATGPLHF.